The rows below give T cell receptor beta chains drawn from one sample of a study of blood T cells in healthy people across ages. TCRdb ran MiXCR on the 5' RACE reads and lists one entry per CDR3 protein. The table includes around 870,000 distinct CDR3 sequences, 25% to 30% detected once. Input material: blood. Receptors originate from a woman older than 75 in good health. Both conserved end residues are part of each CDR3. The D gene is left open where the match is weak. Clone size is stated in some rows and not others, as once, few, many or a class when expanded.

16	TRBJ1-1	TRBV12-3/TRBV12-4	TRBD1	.	CASRASSGTGSAEAFF	TGTGCCAGCAGAGCCAGCTCCGGGACAGGGAGTGCTGAAGCTTTCTTT
15	TRBJ1-1	TRBV4-3	.	.	CASSQDRAVNTEAFF	TGCGCCAGCAGCCAAGATAGGGCGGTGAACACTGAAGCTTTCTTT
16	TRBJ2-2	TRBV3-1	.	.	CASSQVTGRANGELFF	TGTGCCAGCAGCCAAGTAACGGGCAGGGCGAACGGGGAGCTGTTTTTT
14	TRBJ2-7	TRBV30	TRBD1	.	CAWSRTGTASEQYF	TGTGCCTGGAGTAGGACCGGGACAGCGTCCGAGCAGTACTTC
19	TRBJ2-7	TRBV6-4	TRBD1	.	CASSTNGTGAVVRSYEQYF	TGTGCCAGCAGTACGAATGGGACAGGGGCGGTCGTTAGGTCCTACGAGCAGTACTTC
17	TRBJ1-5	TRBV5-6	.	many	CASSSTGNRFSNQPQHF	TGTGCCAGCAGCTCAACAGGGAACCGTTTTAGCAATCAGCCCCAGCATTTT
15	TRBJ2-1	TRBV5-1	.	.	CASSPGLGSSNEQFF	TGCGCCAGCAGTCCGGGACTCGGATCCTCCAATGAGCAGTTCTTC
14	TRBJ2-3	TRBV20-1	.	many	CSARDHLSTDTQYF	TGCAGTGCTAGAGACCACTTAAGCACAGATACGCAGTATTTT
14	TRBJ2-7	TRBV12-3/TRBV12-4	TRBD2	.	CASTFGGTGYEQYF	TGTGCCAGCACCTTCGGGGGGACCGGCTACGAGCAGTACTTC
15	TRBJ2-3	TRBV6-2/TRBV6-3	TRBD2	many	CASSRLAASTDTQYF	TGTGCCAGCAGTCGTCTAGCGGCGAGCACAGATACGCAGTATTTT
12	TRBJ1-4	TRBV6-6	.	many	CASSYRNEKLFF	TGTGCCAGCAGTTACCGTAATGAAAAACTGTTTTTT
14	TRBJ2-7	TRBV7-2	TRBD2	once	CASSLLLAVHEQYF	TGTGCCAGCAGCTTACTACTAGCGGTCCACGAGCAGTACTTC
16	TRBJ1-5	TRBV5-5	TRBD1	many	CASSLWGQGANQPQHF	TGTGCCAGCAGCTTGTGGGGACAGGGGGCTAATCAGCCCCAGCATTTT
16	TRBJ2-7	TRBV6-6	.	.	CASSYSGTFSYNEQYF	TGTGCCAGCAGTTACTCCGGGACATTCTCCTACAATGAGCAGTACTTC
12	TRBJ1-6	TRBV6-2/TRBV6-3	.	many	CASSLYYSPLHF	TGTGCCAGCAGTCTCTACTATTCACCCCTCCACTTT
15	TRBJ2-3	TRBV10-3	.	many	CAISEVHYLADTQYF	TGTGCCATCAGTGAGGTACATTATCTGGCGGATACGCAGTATTTT
15	TRBJ1-6	TRBV20-1	.	.	CSANPWRQNNSPLHF	TGCAGTGCTAATCCGTGGCGGCAGAATAATTCACCCCTCCACTTT
17	TRBJ2-5	TRBV29-1	TRBD2	many	CSVDSLAGATREETQYF	TGCAGCGTTGACTCCCTAGCGGGGGCCACGAGGGAAGAGACCCAGTACTTC
13	TRBJ1-2	TRBV6-2/TRBV6-3	.	many	CASSPGGRNGYTF	TGTGCCAGCAGCCCGGGGGGAAGAAATGGCTACACCTTC